These 7 T cell receptor beta chains came from one sample sequenced in a study of T cells expressing NK-cell markers. TCRdb reprocessed the 5' RACE reads and keeps a single row for each CDR3 protein, giving no DNA. The ten top clones account for about 0.4%, within a sample of about 260,000 distinct CDR3 sequences. Sequencing was carried out using blood T cells: a sorted CD56 or NKG2C T cell subset, CD4+ or CD8+ T cells, or bulk PBMC T cells (not recorded which). The receptor set was obtained from a man younger than 35 in good health.

The chain recombines TRBV25-1 with TRBJ1-1; TCRdb designates TRBD1, a call that cannot be tested without DNA. The germline V gene has CDR1 MGHDK and CDR2 SYGVNS. CDR3 size: 11 residues. CDR3 region: CASSVQGSAFF.

This chain uses TRBV7-9 with TRBJ2-1; TCRdb calls TRBD2, which cannot be checked without DNA. CDR1 SEHNR and CDR2 FQNEAQ come from the germline V gene (reference sequence). This CDR3 region has 17 residues. CDR3 in amino acids: CASSLSLLADANNEQFF.

The chain recombines TRBV10-2 with TRBJ2-1. Germline-derived CDR1 and CDR2 are WSHSY and SAAADI. CDR3 size: 13 residues. This chain's CDR3 is CASSEGASNEQFF.

The rearrangement links TRBV12-3 or TRBV12-4 to TRBJ2-3; without DNA, the TCRdb call of TRBD2 cannot be checked. The CDR3 spans 15 residues. The CDR3 loop is CASSLAGGLGDTQYF.

The genes are TRBV20-1 and TRBJ2-2; TCRdb indicates TRBD2, and absent DNA this call remains unverified. CDR1 and CDR2 from the germline V gene are DFQATT and SNEGSKA (reference sequence). The CDR3 loop spans 14 amino acids. CDR3 sequence: CSAAGLLGTGELFF.

The chain joins TRBV6-5 to TRBJ1-6; there is no DNA to check the TCRdb D call of TRBD1. The CDR3 spans 16 residues. The V gene's germline CDR1 is MNHEY and CDR2 SVGAGI. CDR3 sequence reads: CASRVNRGINNSPLHF.

CDR3 sequence reads: CASSLTSGRNEQFF. V usage is TRBV12-3 or TRBV12-4 and J usage is TRBJ2-1; TCRdb picks TRBD2, but there is no DNA to check that call. This CDR3 spans 14 amino acids.